Detailed here is one TCR beta chain. Its specificity is unknown. The same CDR3 arises from other DNA sequences in this sample as well. Germline CDR1 is LNHDA and CDR2 is SQIVND (reference sequence). The CDR3 sequence is 14 residues long. Trimming stripped 2 bases from V and 4 bases from J, with 11 bases between. The sample comes from a study of shared clonotypes between healthy human individuals. Findings and limits, study-wide: A reduction in generation probabilities was seen for non-shared clonotypes relative to those shared by all four donors. In this cohort, only blood was sampled, and tissue repertoires likely differ.

In the authors' methods: Filtering differed because ImmunoSEQ produced junction-only sequences that carried no quality scores. Libraries were prepared by immunoSEQ multiplex PCR; TCRdb keeps only in-frame clonotypes and omits some of them. The D gene and trimming were derived from the DNA, and the V and J assignments and clone size from that table. Of about 980,000 clones in the sample, 76% were seen once. The material sequenced was memory CD4+ T cells sorted from blood. Subset of the sample: CD45RA-negative fraction. This chain joins TRBV19 and TRBJ2-5; D is possibly TRBD1 (8 bases). This sequence was found in a man aged 18-30 years in good health. CDR3 nucleotide sequence: TGTGCCAGTAGTATAACAGGGGGGGGAGAGACCCAGTACTTC. Residues: CASSITGGGETQYF.